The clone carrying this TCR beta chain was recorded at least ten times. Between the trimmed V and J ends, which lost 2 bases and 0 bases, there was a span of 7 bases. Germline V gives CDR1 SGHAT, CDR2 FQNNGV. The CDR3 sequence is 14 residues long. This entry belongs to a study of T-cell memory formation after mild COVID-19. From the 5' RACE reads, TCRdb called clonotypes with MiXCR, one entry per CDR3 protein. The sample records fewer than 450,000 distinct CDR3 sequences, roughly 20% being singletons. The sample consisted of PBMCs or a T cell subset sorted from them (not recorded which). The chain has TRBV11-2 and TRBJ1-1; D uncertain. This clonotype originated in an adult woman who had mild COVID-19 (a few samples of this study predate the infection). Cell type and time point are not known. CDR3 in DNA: TGTGCCAGCAGCTTAAAGGGAATGAACACTGAAGCTTTCTTT. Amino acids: CASSLKGMNTEAFF. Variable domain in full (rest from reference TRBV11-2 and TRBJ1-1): EAGVAQSPRYKIIEKRQSVAFWCNPISGHATLYWYQQILGQGPKLLIQFQNNGVVDDSQLPKDRFSAERLKGVDSTLKIQPAKLEDSAVYLCASSLKGMNTEAFFGQGTRLTVV.